What follows are 14 T cell receptor beta chains derived from one specimen sequenced in a study of shared clonotypes between healthy human individuals. Terminally differentiated effector memory CD45RA+ cells were excluded from the naive CD8 cells, which were CD45RO-negative and positively selected for CCR7. TCRdb keeps only in-frame clones here, not all; method: immunoSEQ multiplex PCR. The sample carries just over 2,000,000 clones, about 95% recorded once. The sequenced material came from naive CD8+ T cells sorted from blood. All receptors derive from a man in his late teens or twenties in good health.

The chain combines TRBV4-1 with TRBJ2-7, with D perhaps matching TRBD2 (5 bases). Germline CDR1 and CDR2: MGHRA and YSYEKL. The V end lost 0 bases, the J end lost 0 bases, and 12 bases lay between the germline ends. This CDR3 has 16 residues. The chain's CDR3 is CASSQDIGEASYEQYF. CDR3 sequence (DNA): TGCGCCAGCAGCCAAGATATCGGGGAAGCCTCCTACGAGCAGTACTTC.

This rearrangement joins TRBV11-2 to TRBJ2-3; 10 nucleotides line up with TRBD1. CDR1 and CDR2 (germline): SGHAT, FQNNGV. The junction had 11 bases not matched to a gene; V was cut back by 4 bases and J by 4 bases. The CDR3 covers 17 residues. Here the CDR3 reads CASSYPKGTGDPDTQYF. CDR3 bases: TGTGCCAGCAGCTACCCCAAAGGGACAGGGGATCCAGATACGCAGTATTTT.

The gene calls are TRBV27 and TRBJ2-7, with 10 bases fitting TRBD1. Germline V gives CDR1 MNHEY, CDR2 SMNVEV (reference sequence). V lost 5 bases to trimming and J lost 3 bases; unmatched junction nucleotides: 7. The CDR3 sequence is 15 residues long. CDR3 nucleotide sequence: TGTGCCAGCAGTCGCGGACAGGGGGGTTTCTACGAGCAGTACTTC. Translation: CASSRGQGGFYEQYF.

The chain is built from TRBV2 and TRBJ2-3, with TRBD2 matching over 13 bases. V was pared by 6 bases and J by 7 bases, with 10 bases of the junction left unmatched. The germline CDR1 and CDR2 sequences are SNHLY and FYNNEI. This CDR3 has 16 amino acids. The CDR3 DNA follows: TGTGCCAGCAGCCCAACGGGACTAGCGGGACCTAATACGCAGTATTTT. Translating it yields CASSPTGLAGPNTQYF.

V gene TRBV4-1 combines with J gene TRBJ2-7; D possibly uses TRBD1 or TRBD2 (5 bases each). V dropped 3 bases and J dropped 0 bases, with 18 bases sitting between them. The germline CDR1 and CDR2 sequences are MGHRA and YSYEKL. The CDR3 extends over 17 amino acids. CDR3 sequence: CASSHFTGTVGSYEQYF. The CDR3 nucleotides are TGCGCCAGCAGCCACTTTACCGGGACGGTGGGCTCCTACGAGCAGTACTTC.

The chain uses TRBV7-9 and TRBJ2-7, with 7 bases lining up with TRBD1. This CDR3 is built from 14 residues. The V gene's germline CDR1 is SEHNR and CDR2 FQNEAQ (reference sequence). V lost 4 bases to trimming and J lost 3 bases; unmatched junction nucleotides: 6. CDR3 bases: TGTGCCAGCAGCTCCGGGACAGAATTCTACGAGCAGTACTTC. This codes for CASSSGTEFYEQYF.

The V gene is TRBV7-9, the J gene TRBJ2-5, with D uncertain. The CDR3 is made up of 13 amino acids. Deletions cut 1 base from V and 3 bases from J, with 6 bases between. CDR1 is SEHNR, CDR2 FQNEAQ, per germline (reference sequence). The CDR3 protein is CASSLGYKETQYF. The CDR3 coding sequence is TGTGCCAGCAGCTTAGGTTATAAAGAGACCCAGTACTTC.

The V and J genes are TRBV4-1 and TRBJ2-7; D is perhaps TRBD2 (6 bases). V was cut by 1 base and J by 5 bases, with 9 bases left in between. Germline V gives CDR1 MGHRA, CDR2 YSYEKL. CDR3 length: 13 amino acids. CDR3 protein: CASSQGRGDEQYF. CDR3 DNA sequence: TGCGCCAGCAGCCAAGGGAGGGGTGACGAGCAGTACTTC.

A single count supports this clone. V and J are TRBV5-1 and TRBJ2-7, with no clear D. Germline V gene data show CDR1 as SGHRS and CDR2 as YFSETQ. V was shortened by 4 bases and J by 2 bases, with 10 bases between the two germline ends. The CDR3 runs to 13 residues. In nucleotides, the CDR3 is TGCGCCAGCAGCCCGTCCGATGCCTACGAGCAGTACTTC. This sequence encodes CASSPSDAYEQYF.

The chain uses TRBV9 and TRBJ2-3, with D uncertain. Germline CDR1 is SGDLS and CDR2 is YYNGEE. Deletions cut 0 bases from V and 2 bases from J, with 10 bases between. CDR3 length equals 15 residues. The CDR3 nucleotides read TGTGCCAGCAGCGTAGGGAGCCTCACCACAGATACGCAGTATTTT. It codes for CASSVGSLTTDTQYF.

V is TRBV30 and J is TRBJ2-6; the D is unclear. This CDR3 has 15 residues. Per the germline V gene, CDR1 is GTSNPN and CDR2 is SVGIG (reference sequence). The CDR3 reads CPGCLPSSGANVLTF. For the CDR3, the DNA is TGTCCGGGTTGCCTACCTAGCTCTGGGGCCAACGTCCTGACTTTC.

V is TRBV16 and J is TRBJ2-5; tentative D call: TRBD2 (6 bases). CDR3 length equals 14 residues. V lost 4 bases, J lost 5 bases, and 14 bases lay in between. In germline, CDR1 is KGHSY, CDR2 FQNENV. CDR3 nucleotides: TGTGCCAGCAGCCTCGGACTATCTCCGGAGACCCAGTACTTC. This translates into CASSLGLSPETQYF.

This clone was counted a single time. The rearrangement joins TRBV5-4 to TRBJ2-5; weak D call: TRBD2 (6 bases). Deletions cut 4 bases from V and 2 bases from J, with 9 bases between. The germline V gene encodes CDR1 SGHNT and CDR2 YYREEE (reference sequence). This CDR3 has 13 residues. CDR3 region: CASSHRGQETQYF. The CDR3 DNA sequence: TGTGCCAGCAGCCACCGGGGGCAAGAGACCCAGTACTTC.

The rearrangement uses TRBV19 and TRBJ1-1; no definite D call. The V gene lost 6 bases and the J gene lost 4 bases, with 15 bases spanning the gap. CDR3 size: 14 residues. Per the germline V gene, CDR1 is LNHDA and CDR2 is SQIVND (reference sequence). The CDR3 sequence: CASSLGEGPTEAFF. DNA of the CDR3: TGTGCCAGTAGCCTAGGTGAGGGTCCCACTGAAGCTTTCTTT.